This TCR beta chain originates from a study of blood T cell repertoires in COVID-19. Study-level background: Material from acute and convalescent COVID-19 was sourced from the United States, Italy and Spain. From T cells, B-cell-depleted T cells, or PBMCs came the material, which was cDNA or gDNA.

As processed by the authors: Quantification of nucleated cells was approximated via reference gene primer amplification. Assay: immunoSEQ multiplex PCR; the TCRdb copy retains only in-frame clones and omits some. Clonal size and the V and J genes are those of that table, whereas D and trimming came from the DNA. The sample consists of approximately 79,000 clones, about 85% of them appearing once. Trimming removed 5 bases at V and 2 bases at J, with 11 bases between. CDR1 is SGHDT, CDR2 YYEEEE, per germline. This CDR3 region has 13 residues. A Seattle source enrolled patients during active infection and followed them longitudinally.

This chain joins TRBV5-6 and TRBJ2-7; possibly TRBD2 for D (6 bases). Source material: peripheral blood. This TCR derives from a man between 45 and 60 years old with COVID-19, enrolled during active disease. CDR3 region: CASSWRATYEQYF. The DNA of the CDR3 is TGTGCCAGCAGTTGGAGGGCAACCTACGAGCAGTACTTC.